The 18 T cell receptor beta chains below come from one sample, sequenced in a study of spatial heterogeneity in lung cancer. The time point denotes: blood at routine non-recurrence follow-up after resection. One entry per CDR3 protein results from TCRdb running MiXCR on the 5' RACE reads. The table has under 150,000 distinct CDR3 sequences, approximately 10% seen once. The material sequenced was PBMCs, taken at follow-up. Receptors originate from a female donor with early-stage non-small cell lung cancer.

The chain couples TRBV7-3 to TRBJ2-3, with D tentatively TRBD1 (6 bases). The CDR3 extends over 15 amino acids. V dropped 5 bases and J dropped 2 bases, with 14 bases sitting between them. Germline V gene data show CDR1 as SGHTA and CDR2 as FQGTGA. CDR3 nucleotides: TGTGCCAGCAGCCAGACAGGATTAAACACAGATACGCAGTATTTT. This codes for CASSQTGLNTDTQYF.

The chain is built from TRBV5-1 and TRBJ1-2; D not certain. The germline gives CDR1 SGHRS, CDR2 YFSETQ. Trimming stripped 4 bases from V and 5 bases from J, with 12 bases between. The CDR3 extends over 13 amino acids. The CDR3 DNA reads TGCGCCAGCAGCGGCCGACGAGGATATGGCTACACCTTC. Translation: CASSGRRGYGYTF.

This clonotype was detected only a few times. The J gene is TRBJ1-5, the V gene TRBV24-1; no reliable D call. Trimming removed 0 bases from V and 0 bases from J, with 2 bases in between. Germline CDR1 and CDR2: KGHDR and SFDVKD. The CDR3 runs 14 residues. This chain's CDR3 is CATSDLDSNQPQHF. In nucleotides, the CDR3 is TGTGCCACCAGTGATTTGGATAGCAATCAGCCCCAGCATTTT.

This clonotype occurred a few times. The V call is TRBV5-5, the J call TRBJ2-1, with 12 nucleotides matching TRBD2. V was pared by 4 bases and J by 7 bases, with 6 bases of the junction left unmatched. The CDR3 sequence is 15 residues long. Germline V gene lookup returns CDR1 SGHKS and CDR2 YYEKEE (reference sequence). CDR3 loop: CASSRTSGNLNEQFF. In nucleotides, the CDR3 is TGTGCCAGCAGCCGGACTAGCGGGAATCTTAATGAGCAGTTCTTC.

This clonotype was observed a few times. The genes are TRBV6-5 and TRBJ1-1; D is unclear. Germline CDR1 is MNHEY and CDR2 is SVGAGI. The CDR3 spans 13 residues. V lost 3 bases to trimming and J lost 0 bases, with 5 bases between them. Here the CDR3 reads CASSYSVNTEAFF. CDR3 in DNA: TGTGCCAGCAGTTATTCGGTGAACACTGAAGCTTTCTTT.

The sample holds many counts of this clonotype. The chain combines TRBV7-9 with TRBJ2-1, with D possibly matching TRBD1 (6 bases). The germline V gene encodes CDR1 SEHNR and CDR2 FQNEAQ (reference sequence). The CDR3 has 12 residues. V was cut by 6 bases and J by 9 bases, with 12 bases left in between. The CDR3 here is CASRPLGGEQFF. The DNA of the CDR3 is TGTGCCAGCAGGCCCCTAGGGGGTGAGCAGTTCTTC.

The genes are TRBV6-2 or TRBV6-3 and TRBJ1-6, with D possibly matching TRBD1 (6 bases). The germline V gene has CDR1 MNHEY and CDR2 SVGEGT. V dropped 5 bases and J dropped 9 bases, with 17 bases sitting between them. The CDR3 runs to 15 residues. The CDR3 DNA reads as TGTGCCAGCAGTCTTCGACGGATAGGGGGTTCACCCCTCCACTTT. Protein sequence: CASSLRRIGGSPLHF.

As DNA, the CDR3 is TGTGCCAGCAGGGTAGCGGGTTCCTACGAGCAGTACTTC. This encodes CASRVAGSYEQYF. The chain couples TRBV2 to TRBJ2-7, with 7 bases that match TRBD2. V shed 6 bases, J shed 1 base, and the junction held 3 bases outside the gene matches. CDR3 length: 13 residues. From germline, CDR1 is SNHLY and CDR2 FYNNEI.

This clonotype was counted only a few times. This chain links TRBV6-1 with TRBJ2-1; no clear D. Trimming stripped 2 bases from V and 10 bases from J, with 6 bases between. The germline gives CDR1 MNHNS, CDR2 SASEGT. CDR3 length: 11 residues. The CDR3 sequence: CASSETTEQFF. The CDR3 bases are TGTGCCAGCAGTGAAACTACGGAGCAGTTCTTC.

This clonotype has just a few counts. The J gene is TRBJ2-7, the V gene TRBV12-3 or TRBV12-4, with TRBD2 matching over 10 bases. The CDR3 is 13 amino acids. The trim removed 5 bases at V and 6 bases at J, leaving 4 bases unmatched. The CDR3 spells CASSALAGAEQYF. The CDR3 DNA is TGTGCCAGCAGTGCCCTAGCGGGAGCCGAGCAGTACTTC.

This clonotype was recorded a few times. The DNA of the CDR3 is TGCAGCGTTATAGGAGCGGACATTCTCTATGGCTACACCTTC. Translation: CSVIGADILYGYTF. The chain employs TRBV29-1 and TRBJ1-2; D perhaps matches TRBD1 (5 bases). The CDR3 contains 14 residues. V was shortened by 5 bases and J by 4 bases, with 17 bases between the two germline ends. Looked up from germline, CDR1 is SQVTM and CDR2 is ANQGSEA. Filled out from reference TRBV29-1 and TRBJ1-2, the complete variable domain reads SAVISQKPSRDICQRGTSLTIQCQVDSQVTMMFWYRQQPGQSLTLIATANQGSEATYESGFVIDKFPISRPNLTFSTLTVSNMSPEDSSIYLCSVIGADILYGYTFGSGTRLTVV.

The genes are TRBV18 and TRBJ1-1, with 7 bases fitting TRBD1. V dropped 2 bases and J dropped 5; count of bases not matched to a gene: 5. In germline, CDR1 is KGHSH, CDR2 LQKENI. The CDR3 is 14 residues long. For the CDR3, the DNA is TGTGCCAGCTCACCAAGGGGGCGACGTACTGAAGCTTTCTTT. It translates to CASSPRGRRTEAFF.

The chain is built from TRBV15 and TRBJ2-3; D is uncertain. The CDR3 length is 14 residues. V was trimmed by 5 bases and J by 1 base, leaving 10 bases between them. Germline V lookup: CDR1 LNHNV, CDR2 YYDKDF (reference sequence). The CDR3 loop reads CATSLSSGTDTQYF. CDR3 nucleotides: TGTGCCACCAGCCTCTCTTCGGGCACAGATACGCAGTATTTT. The full variable domain, with the rest looked up from reference TRBV15 and TRBJ2-3, is DAMVIQNPRYQVTQFGKPVTLSCSQTLNHNVMYWYQQKSSQAPKLLFHYYDKDFNNEADTPDNFQSRRPNTSFCFLDIRSPGLGDTAMYLCATSLSSGTDTQYFGPGTRLTVL.

This chain joins TRBV3-1 and TRBJ2-7, with D unresolved. With 0 bases removed from V and 4 bases from J, the gap between germline ends came to 4 bases. The CDR3 loop spans 12 amino acids. The germline V gene encodes CDR1 LGHDT and CDR2 YNNKEL (reference sequence). CDR3 loop: CASSQETYEQYF. The CDR3 nucleotides read TGTGCCAGCAGCCAAGAGACATACGAGCAGTACTTC.

This clonotype occurred a few times. The rearrangement uses TRBV30 and TRBJ2-1; D is uncertain. The CDR3 spans 14 residues. Trimming removed 4 bases at V and 0 bases at J, with 10 bases between. Germline-derived CDR1 and CDR2 are GTSNPN and SVGIG (reference sequence). The CDR3 DNA follows: TGTGCCTGGAAGTCTTCGAGCTCCTACAATGAGCAGTTCTTC. Translating it yields CAWKSSSSYNEQFF.

This clonotype was seen a few times. The chain recombines TRBV12-3 or TRBV12-4 with TRBJ1-6; a weak D match, TRBD1 (5 bases). The germline V and J ends were trimmed by 2 bases and 9 bases, with 11 bases remaining between them. CDR3 length: 14 residues. CDR3 in amino acids: CASSLQGLSSPLHF. CDR3 sequence (DNA): TGTGCCAGCAGTTTACAGGGTTTGTCTTCACCCCTCCACTTT.

This chain uses TRBV7-9 with TRBJ1-4; TRBD1 might be the D (6 bases). This CDR3 is 13 amino acids long. Germline CDR1 SEHNR, CDR2 FQNEAQ (reference sequence). V gave up 5 bases and J gave up 8 bases, with 12 bases separating them. The CDR3 region has the DNA TGTGCCAGCAGCGCTCAGGGGATCGAAAAACTGTTTTTT. This codes for CASSAQGIEKLFF. Full variable domain (remainder filled in from reference TRBV7-9 and TRBJ1-4): DTGVSQNPRHKITKRGQNVTFRCDPISEHNRLYWYRQTLGQGPEFLTYFQNEAQLEKSRLLSDRFSAERPKGSFSTLEIQRTEQGDSAMYLCASSAQGIEKLFFGSGTQLSVL.

This chain links TRBV10-3 with TRBJ2-3; TRBD2 matches at 7 bases. This CDR3 spans 16 amino acids. The trim removed 7 bases at V and 6 bases at J, leaving 16 bases unmatched. The germline CDR1 and CDR2 sequences are ENHRY and SYGVKD. CDR3 residues: CAITTTGGSLLDTQYF. CDR3 DNA sequence: TGTGCCATCACCACTACGGGCGGGAGTCTATTGGATACGCAGTATTTT.